The present T cell receptor (beta chain) was sequenced within a study of human T cells and chemical hapten exposure. About the study: Patients got weekly scalp diphenylcyclopropenone doses over the roughly 22-week study. General study findings and limits: Since the donors had alopecia, their immune response may not be the same as that of healthy people.

The sample holds many counts of this clonotype. Its target is unknown. Trimming left V 0 bases short and J 4 bases short, with 15 bases between. Germline CDR1 and CDR2: MNHEY and SVGAGI. The CDR3 loop spans 16 amino acids. How the authors handled the data: Sample-level TCR yields exhibited a median of about 91,000, with a range of about 20,000 to 750,000. A single record per CDR3 protein comes from TCRdb applying MiXCR to the RACE reads. It is TCRdb's table, rather than the study itself, that gives the V and J calls and clone size. Of around 330,000 distinct CDR3 sequences detected, around 5.5% appear once; the ten largest clones hold about 8.2%. The time point is: pre-sensitization, week 0. Treatment of the sample: therapeutic diphenylcyclopropenone sensitization with weekly scalp DPC.

Sequencing was performed on whole blood, taken in connection with sensitization to the hapten diphenylcyclopropenone (DPC). The chain links TRBV6-5 to TRBJ1-2; D is possibly TRBD1 (5 bases). This TCR was recovered from a woman aged 18-29 years with alopecia areata. Some clones in this sample may be carry-over from other donors' samples. CDR3 bases: TGTGCCAGCAGTTACTCGGTCGACAGCTCACGCTATGGCTACACCTTC. Translation gives CASSYSVDSSRYGYTF.